This T cell receptor (beta chain) came from a study of T cell responses to AZD1222 COVID-19 vaccine. As for this clone: Its target is unknown.

Findings of the study overall: Repertoires in all cases were sampled only once the peak T cell response had passed. Vaccine-associated CD4 TCRs spanned spike, dominant at 160-218 and 743-854. Clonal diversity may have been underestimated, and the donors were mostly white British, with more females than males.

Some clones are missing from TCRdb's copy, which holds only in-frame ones; the method was immunoSEQ multiplex PCR. Counted here are 160,000 or so clones, more than 90% occurring once; the ten biggest clones make up around 3%. Germline CDR1 and CDR2: SGHRS and YFSETQ. The CDR3 extends over 15 amino acids. With V trimmed by 0 bases and J by 4 bases, 6 bases remained unmatched. The receptor comes from an adult in good health. The sample in question was peripheral blood, obtained on day 0 of AZD1222 vaccination. The V gene is TRBV5-1, the J gene TRBJ1-2; 7 nucleotides line up with TRBD1. The CDR3 DNA reads TGCGCCAGCAGCTTGGAAGAGGGGGCGGTCTATGGCTACACCTTC. Amino acids: CASSLEEGAVYGYTF.